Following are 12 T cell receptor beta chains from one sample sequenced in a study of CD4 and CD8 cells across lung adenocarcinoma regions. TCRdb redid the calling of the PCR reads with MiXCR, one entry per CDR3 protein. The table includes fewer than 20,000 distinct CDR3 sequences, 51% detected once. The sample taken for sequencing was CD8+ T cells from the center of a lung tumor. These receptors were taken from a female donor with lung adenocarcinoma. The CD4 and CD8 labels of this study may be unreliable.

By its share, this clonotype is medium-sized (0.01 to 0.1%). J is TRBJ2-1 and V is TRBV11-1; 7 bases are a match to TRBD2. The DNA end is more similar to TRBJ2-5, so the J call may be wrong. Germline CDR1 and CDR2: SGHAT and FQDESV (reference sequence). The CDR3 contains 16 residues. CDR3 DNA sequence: TGTGCCAGCAGCTTGGATTGGGGGGGATACCAAGAGACCCAGTACTTC. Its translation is CASSLDWGGYQETQYF.

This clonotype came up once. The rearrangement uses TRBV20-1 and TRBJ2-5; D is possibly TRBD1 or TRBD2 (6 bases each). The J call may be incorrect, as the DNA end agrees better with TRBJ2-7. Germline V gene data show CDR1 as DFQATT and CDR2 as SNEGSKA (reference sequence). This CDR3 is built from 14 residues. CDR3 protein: CSASSQGRKYEQYF. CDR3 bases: TGCAGTGCTAGTAGTCAGGGGAGGAAGTACGAGCAGTACTTC.

The CDR3 DNA follows: TGCGCGGGGAGTGGGGGTCGTGACCAAAGAGGGCAGTACTTC. This codes for CAGSGGRDQRGQYF. The J gene is TRBJ2-5, the V gene TRBV10-2; TRBD1 or TRBD2 may be the D gene (5 bases each). The CDR3 is made up of 14 amino acids. Germline assignment: CDR1 WSHSY and CDR2 SAAADI.

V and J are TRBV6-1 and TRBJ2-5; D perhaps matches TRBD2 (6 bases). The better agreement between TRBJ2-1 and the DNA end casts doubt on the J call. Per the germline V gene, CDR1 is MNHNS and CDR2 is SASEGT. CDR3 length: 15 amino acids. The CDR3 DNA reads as TGTGCCAGCAGTGCTGATAGCGGAGCCTACAATGAGCAGTTCTTC. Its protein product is CASSADSGAYNEQFF.

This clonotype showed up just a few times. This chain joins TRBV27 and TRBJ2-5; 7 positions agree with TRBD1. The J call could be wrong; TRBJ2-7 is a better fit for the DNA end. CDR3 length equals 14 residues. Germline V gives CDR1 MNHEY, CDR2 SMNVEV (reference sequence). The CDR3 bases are TGTGCCAGCAGTCGATACAGGGGCACCTACGAGCAGTACTTC. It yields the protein CASSRYRGTYEQYF.

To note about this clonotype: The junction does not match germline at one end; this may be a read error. CDR3 in amino acids: CASSRGLGGREAETQYF. As DNA, the CDR3 is TGTGCCAGCAGTCGGGGGCTAGGGGGCCGGGAGGCAGAGACGCAGTACTTC. The chain links TRBV6-1 to TRBJ2-5, with D perhaps given as TRBD1 or TRBD2 (7 bases each). This CDR3 has 17 residues. Per germline, CDR1 MNHNS and CDR2 SASEGT.

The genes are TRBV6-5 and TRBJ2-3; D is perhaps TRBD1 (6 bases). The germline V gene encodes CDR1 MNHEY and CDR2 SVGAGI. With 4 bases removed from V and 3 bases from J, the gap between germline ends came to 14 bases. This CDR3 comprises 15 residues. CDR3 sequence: CASSSRQVGTDTQYF. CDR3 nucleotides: TGTGCCAGCAGTTCGAGACAGGTCGGTACAGATACGCAGTATTTT.

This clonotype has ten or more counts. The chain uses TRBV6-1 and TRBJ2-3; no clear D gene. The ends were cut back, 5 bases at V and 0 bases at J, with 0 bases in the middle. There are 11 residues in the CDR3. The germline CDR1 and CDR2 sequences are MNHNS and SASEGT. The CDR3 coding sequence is TGTGCCAGCAGTAGCACAGATACGCAGTATTTT. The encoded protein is CASSSTDTQYF.

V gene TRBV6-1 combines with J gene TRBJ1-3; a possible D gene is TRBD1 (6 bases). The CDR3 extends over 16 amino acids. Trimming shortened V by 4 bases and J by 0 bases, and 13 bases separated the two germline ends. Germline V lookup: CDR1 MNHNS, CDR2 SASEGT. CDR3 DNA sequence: TGTGCCAGCAGTGGCAACAGGGTCTCCTCTGGAAACACCATATATTTT. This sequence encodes CASSGNRVSSGNTIYF.

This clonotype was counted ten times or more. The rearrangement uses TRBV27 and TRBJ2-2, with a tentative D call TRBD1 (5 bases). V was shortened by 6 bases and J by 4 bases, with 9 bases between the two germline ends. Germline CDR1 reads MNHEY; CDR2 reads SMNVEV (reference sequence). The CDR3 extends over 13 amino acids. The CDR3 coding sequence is TGTGCCAGCAGCATAAGGGGCACCGGGGAGCTGTTTTTT. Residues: CASSIRGTGELFF.

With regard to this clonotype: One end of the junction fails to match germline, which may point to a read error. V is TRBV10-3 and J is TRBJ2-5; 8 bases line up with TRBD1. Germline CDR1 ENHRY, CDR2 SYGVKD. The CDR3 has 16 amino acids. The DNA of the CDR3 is TGTGCCATCGGGGCTTCAGGGGGCGGAGACCCAGAGACGCAGTATTTC. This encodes CAIGASGGGDPETQYF.

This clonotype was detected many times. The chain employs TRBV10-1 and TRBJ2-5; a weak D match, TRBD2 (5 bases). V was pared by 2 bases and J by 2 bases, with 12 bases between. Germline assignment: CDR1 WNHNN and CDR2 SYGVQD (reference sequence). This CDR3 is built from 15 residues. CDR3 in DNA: TGCGCCAGCAGTGAGGCCAGGAGAGGGCAAGAGACCCAGTACTTC. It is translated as CASSEARRGQETQYF.